Listed below are T cell receptor beta chains from one sample, sequenced in a study of identical twins. MiXCR was run by TCRdb on the 5' RACE reads, yielding one entry per CDR3 protein. The top ten clones hold about 1.5% of a sample with fewer than 650,000 distinct CDR3 sequences, 7.1% of them seen once. The same specimen was also included in a second study, on yellow fever vaccine responses in identical twins.

Sequenced input: PBMCs. All receptors derive from a woman younger than 30 in good health. Both conserved end residues are part of each CDR3. D genes are given only for firm matches. Rows give clone size only sometimes, using once, few, many, or a class for an expanded clone.

clone_size: many
cdr3_length: 16
j_call: TRBJ2-7
v_call: TRBV7-8
d_call: .
cdr3_aa: CASSPRIGMNPYEQYF
cdr3_nt: TGTGCCAGCAGCCCAAGGATAGGGATGAACCCCTACGAGCAGTACTTC

clone_size: .
cdr3_length: 17
j_call: TRBJ2-5
v_call: TRBV6-5
d_call: TRBD1
cdr3_aa: CASSYSPPGTAQETQYF
cdr3_nt: TGTGCCAGCAGTTACTCCCCGCCTGGGACAGCCCAAGAGACCCAGTACTTC

clone_size: .
cdr3_length: 16
j_call: TRBJ2-7
v_call: TRBV15
d_call: .
cdr3_aa: CATSRVGVGSSYEQYF
cdr3_nt: TGTGCCACCAGCAGAGTTGGGGTCGGGAGCTCCTACGAGCAGTACTTC

clone_size: few
cdr3_length: 14
j_call: TRBJ2-1
v_call: TRBV18
d_call: TRBD1
cdr3_aa: CASSPRTGGNEQFF
cdr3_nt: TGTGCCAGCTCACCCAGGACAGGAGGCAATGAGCAGTTCTTC

clone_size: .
cdr3_length: 15
j_call: TRBJ1-3
v_call: TRBV5-5
d_call: .
cdr3_aa: CASIATGGSGNTIYF
cdr3_nt: TGTGCCAGCATCGCAACGGGTGGCTCTGGAAACACCATATATTTT

clone_size: .
cdr3_length: 15
j_call: TRBJ2-7
v_call: TRBV7-8
d_call: TRBD2
cdr3_aa: CASRTSGRLSYEQYF
cdr3_nt: TGTGCCAGCAGGACTAGCGGGAGGCTATCCTACGAGCAGTACTTC

clone_size: .
cdr3_length: 14
j_call: TRBJ2-3
v_call: TRBV12-3/TRBV12-4
d_call: .
cdr3_aa: CASRTTGLSDTQYF
cdr3_nt: TGTGCCAGCAGAACAACAGGGTTGTCAGATACGCAGTATTTT

clone_size: many
cdr3_length: 18
j_call: TRBJ2-2
v_call: TRBV28
d_call: .
cdr3_aa: CASSSYPKTSKSTGELFF
cdr3_nt: TGTGCCAGCAGTTCGTACCCTAAGACTAGTAAGAGCACCGGGGAGCTGTTTTTT

clone_size: many
cdr3_length: 18
j_call: TRBJ2-1
v_call: TRBV5-1
d_call: TRBD2
cdr3_aa: CASSLRLAGGYSYNEQFF
cdr3_nt: TGCGCCAGCAGCTTGAGGCTAGCGGGAGGTTACTCCTACAATGAGCAGTTCTTC

clone_size: .
cdr3_length: 18
j_call: TRBJ2-5
v_call: TRBV7-8
d_call: TRBD2
cdr3_aa: CASSSGTSGGLQGETQYF
cdr3_nt: TGTGCCAGCAGCTCAGGGACTAGCGGGGGCCTACAGGGGGAGACCCAGTACTTC

clone_size: few
cdr3_length: 13
j_call: TRBJ2-1
v_call: TRBV7-2
d_call: .
cdr3_aa: CASSLVGLGEQFF
cdr3_nt: TGTGCCAGCAGCTTAGTCGGACTGGGTGAGCAGTTCTTC

clone_size: few
cdr3_length: 13
j_call: TRBJ1-5
v_call: TRBV29-1
d_call: TRBD1
cdr3_aa: CSVADRANQPQHF
cdr3_nt: TGCAGCGTTGCAGACAGGGCCAATCAGCCCCAGCATTTT

clone_size: few
cdr3_length: 16
j_call: TRBJ2-1
v_call: TRBV2
d_call: TRBD2
cdr3_aa: CASSERLAGFYNEQFF
cdr3_nt: TGTGCCAGCAGTGAGAGGCTAGCGGGCTTTTACAATGAGCAGTTCTTC

clone_size: many
cdr3_length: 14
j_call: TRBJ2-7
v_call: TRBV29-1
d_call: .
cdr3_aa: CSVEVGAGTYEQYF
cdr3_nt: TGCAGCGTTGAAGTTGGTGCAGGGACCTACGAGCAGTACTTC

clone_size: many
cdr3_length: 14
j_call: TRBJ2-7
v_call: TRBV24-1
d_call: .
cdr3_aa: CATSDFDRPYEQYF
cdr3_nt: TGTGCCACCAGTGATTTTGACAGGCCCTACGAGCAGTACTTC

clone_size: .
cdr3_length: 15
j_call: TRBJ1-1
v_call: TRBV3-1
d_call: TRBD1
cdr3_aa: CASSQRQGSGTEAFF
cdr3_nt: TGTGCCAGCAGCCAGCGACAGGGATCGGGCACTGAAGCTTTCTTT

clone_size: many
cdr3_length: 14
j_call: TRBJ1-6
v_call: TRBV7-6
d_call: TRBD1
cdr3_aa: CASSGQGYNSPLHF
cdr3_nt: TGTGCCAGCAGCGGACAGGGCTATAATTCACCCCTCCACTTT

clone_size: many
cdr3_length: 13
j_call: TRBJ1-2
v_call: TRBV24-1
d_call: TRBD1
cdr3_aa: CATSAGTVNGYTF
cdr3_nt: TGTGCCACCAGTGCCGGGACAGTTAATGGCTACACCTTC

clone_size: .
cdr3_length: 14
j_call: TRBJ2-2
v_call: TRBV10-3
d_call: .
cdr3_aa: CAITMGADTGELFF
cdr3_nt: TGTGCCATCACCATGGGGGCGGACACCGGGGAGCTGTTTTTT

clone_size: .
cdr3_length: 15
j_call: TRBJ2-3
v_call: TRBV7-9
d_call: .
cdr3_aa: CASSLPREGTDTQYF
cdr3_nt: TGTGCCAGCAGCCTCCCCAGGGAAGGAACAGATACGCAGTATTTT

clone_size: many
cdr3_length: 16
j_call: TRBJ2-1
v_call: TRBV2
d_call: .
cdr3_aa: CASSDWGLATYNEQFF
cdr3_nt: TGTGCCAGCAGTGATTGGGGGTTGGCCACCTACAATGAGCAGTTCTTC

clone_size: .
cdr3_length: 14
j_call: TRBJ2-1
v_call: TRBV19
d_call: TRBD1
cdr3_aa: CASSKGQGIWEQFF
cdr3_nt: TGTGCCAGTAGTAAGGGACAGGGGATTTGGGAGCAGTTCTTC

clone_size: .
cdr3_length: 15
j_call: TRBJ1-2
v_call: TRBV11-2
d_call: .
cdr3_aa: CASSLIHSSGYGYTF
cdr3_nt: TGTGCCAGCAGCTTAATCCACAGCTCGGGTTATGGCTACACCTTC

clone_size: few
cdr3_length: 13
j_call: TRBJ2-3
v_call: TRBV4-1
d_call: .
cdr3_aa: CASSQDSSGTQYF
cdr3_nt: TGCGCCAGCAGCCAAGATTCGAGCGGGACGCAGTATTTT

clone_size: .
cdr3_length: 17
j_call: TRBJ2-1
v_call: TRBV20-1
d_call: TRBD2
cdr3_aa: CSARDTSGRAWYNEQFF
cdr3_nt: TGCAGTGCTAGAGATACCAGCGGGAGGGCCTGGTACAATGAGCAGTTCTTC

clone_size: few
cdr3_length: 13
j_call: TRBJ1-5
v_call: TRBV2
d_call: .
cdr3_aa: CASSDRINQPQHF
cdr3_nt: TGTGCCAGCAGTGACAGGATAAATCAGCCCCAGCATTTT

clone_size: .
cdr3_length: 18
j_call: TRBJ2-3
v_call: TRBV6-2/TRBV6-3
d_call: TRBD2
cdr3_aa: CASSYLVTSGSRTDTQYF
cdr3_nt: TGTGCCAGCAGTTACTTGGTTACTAGCGGGAGTCGGACAGATACGCAGTATTTT

clone_size: few
cdr3_length: 16
j_call: TRBJ2-1
v_call: TRBV7-2
d_call: .
cdr3_aa: CASRSPGTAFNNEQFF
cdr3_nt: TGTGCCAGCAGATCGCCTGGGACGGCCTTTAACAATGAGCAGTTCTTC

clone_size: few
cdr3_length: 15
j_call: TRBJ2-3
v_call: TRBV4-1
d_call: .
cdr3_aa: CASSQSVEGRDTQYF
cdr3_nt: TGCGCCAGCAGCCAATCCGTCGAGGGCCGAGATACGCAGTATTTT